The T cell receptor (beta chain) under discussion was sequenced for a study of blood T cell repertoires in COVID-19. Study as a whole: T cells, B-cell-depleted T cells, or PBMCs supplied cDNA or gDNA.

Methods used by the authors: Estimation of nucleated cell counts relied on the amplification of reference gene primers. Measured with immunoSEQ multiplex PCR; TCRdb has only the in-frame clones, and not every one. V, J and clone size are taken as reported in that table, and D and trimming were inferred from the DNA itself. Of 250,000 to 300,000 clones listed, 75% to 90% are singletons. V lost 3 bases and J lost 4; bases outside the gene matches: 1. Germline CDR1 is MNHNS and CDR2 is SASEGT. The CDR3 is 14 residues long. The chain has TRBV6-1 and TRBJ1-4; 8 positions match TRBD1. The sample was peripheral blood. The TCR originated in a woman aged 70-85 years with acute or convalescent COVID-19. This CDR3 is CASSDRGHNEKLFF. The CDR3 DNA reads TGTGCCAGCAGTGACAGGGGGCATAATGAAAAACTGTTTTTT.